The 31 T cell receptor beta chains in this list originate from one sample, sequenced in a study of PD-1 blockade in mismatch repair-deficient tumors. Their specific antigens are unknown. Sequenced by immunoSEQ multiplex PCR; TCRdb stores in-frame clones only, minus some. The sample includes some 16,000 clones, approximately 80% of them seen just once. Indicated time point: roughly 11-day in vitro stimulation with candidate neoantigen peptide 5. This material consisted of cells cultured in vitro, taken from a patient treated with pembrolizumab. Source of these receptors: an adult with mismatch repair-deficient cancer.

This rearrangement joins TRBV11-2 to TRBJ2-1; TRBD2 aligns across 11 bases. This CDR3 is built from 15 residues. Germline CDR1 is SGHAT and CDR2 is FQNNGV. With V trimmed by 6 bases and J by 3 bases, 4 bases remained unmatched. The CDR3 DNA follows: TGTGCCAGCAGTACTAGCGGGAGCGTCTACAATGAGCAGTTCTTC. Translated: CASSTSGSVYNEQFF.

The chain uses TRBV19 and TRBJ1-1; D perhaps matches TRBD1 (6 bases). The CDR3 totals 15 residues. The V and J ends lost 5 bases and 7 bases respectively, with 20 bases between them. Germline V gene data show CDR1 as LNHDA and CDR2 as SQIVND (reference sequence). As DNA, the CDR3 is TGTGCCAGTAGTGTATCGACAGGTCTCCAAAATGAAGCTTTCTTT. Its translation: CASSVSTGLQNEAFF.

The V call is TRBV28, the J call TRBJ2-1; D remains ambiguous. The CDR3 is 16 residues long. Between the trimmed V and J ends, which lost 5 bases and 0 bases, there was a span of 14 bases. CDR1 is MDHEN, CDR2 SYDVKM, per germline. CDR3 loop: CASSTPDASSYNEQFF. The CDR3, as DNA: TGTGCCAGCAGTACCCCGGACGCGAGCTCCTACAATGAGCAGTTCTTC.

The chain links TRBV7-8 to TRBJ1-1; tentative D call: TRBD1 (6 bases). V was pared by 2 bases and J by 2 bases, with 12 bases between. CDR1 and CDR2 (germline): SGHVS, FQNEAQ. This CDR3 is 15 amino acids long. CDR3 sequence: CASSLIRGANTEAFF. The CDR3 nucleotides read TGTGCCAGCAGCTTAATCAGGGGCGCTAACACTGAAGCTTTCTTT.

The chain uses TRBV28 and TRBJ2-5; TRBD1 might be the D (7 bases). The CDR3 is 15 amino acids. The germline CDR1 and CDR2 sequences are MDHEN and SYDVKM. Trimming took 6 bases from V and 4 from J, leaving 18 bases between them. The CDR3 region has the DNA TGTGCCAGCAGCTCTCTAGCGCACAGGGGAGAGACCCAGTACTTC. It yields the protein CASSSLAHRGETQYF.

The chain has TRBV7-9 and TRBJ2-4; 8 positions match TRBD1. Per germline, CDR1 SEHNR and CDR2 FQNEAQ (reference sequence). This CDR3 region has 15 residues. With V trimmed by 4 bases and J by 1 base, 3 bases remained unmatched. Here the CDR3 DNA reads TGTGCCAGCAGCTCATGGACAGGGGCCAAAAACATTCAGTACTTC. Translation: CASSSWTGAKNIQYF.

DNA of the CDR3: TGTGCCAGCATGGCCAGGGGCTATGGCTACACCTTC. It codes for CASMARGYGYTF. The chain recombines TRBV28 with TRBJ1-2, with a weak D call TRBD1 (6 bases). V was shortened by 7 bases and J by 4 bases, with 10 bases between the two germline ends. The CDR3 totals 12 residues. Germline-derived CDR1 and CDR2 are MDHEN and SYDVKM.

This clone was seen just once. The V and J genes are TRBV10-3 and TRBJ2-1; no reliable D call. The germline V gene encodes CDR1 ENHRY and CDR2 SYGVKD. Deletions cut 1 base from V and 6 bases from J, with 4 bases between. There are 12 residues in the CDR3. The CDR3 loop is CAISEFGNEQFF. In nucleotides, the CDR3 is TGTGCCATCAGTGAGTTTGGCAATGAGCAGTTCTTC.

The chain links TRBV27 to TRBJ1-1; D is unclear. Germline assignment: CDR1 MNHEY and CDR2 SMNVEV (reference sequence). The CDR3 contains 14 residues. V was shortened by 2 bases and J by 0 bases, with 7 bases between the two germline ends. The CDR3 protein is CASSLSTVNTEAFF. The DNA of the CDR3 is TGTGCCAGCAGTTTAAGTACGGTGAACACTGAAGCTTTCTTT.

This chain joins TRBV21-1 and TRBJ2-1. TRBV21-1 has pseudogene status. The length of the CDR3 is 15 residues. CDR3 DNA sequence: TGTGCCAGCAGCCTGGACCCCATCCTAGGGCATGAGCAGTTCTTC. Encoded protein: CASSLDPILGHEQFF.

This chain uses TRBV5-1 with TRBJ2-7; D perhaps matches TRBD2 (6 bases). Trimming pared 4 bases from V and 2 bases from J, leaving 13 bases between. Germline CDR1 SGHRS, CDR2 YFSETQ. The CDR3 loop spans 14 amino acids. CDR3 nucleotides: TGCGCCAGCAGCGGCGGGGAAGGCCCCTACGAGCAGTACTTC. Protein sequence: CASSGGEGPYEQYF.

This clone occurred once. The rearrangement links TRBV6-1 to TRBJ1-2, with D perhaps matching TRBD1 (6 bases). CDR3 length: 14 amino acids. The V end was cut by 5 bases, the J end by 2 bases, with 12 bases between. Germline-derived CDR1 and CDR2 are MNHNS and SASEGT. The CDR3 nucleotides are TGTGCCAGCAGTATCCGGACAGAGAACTATGGCTACACCTTC. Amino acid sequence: CASSIRTENYGYTF.

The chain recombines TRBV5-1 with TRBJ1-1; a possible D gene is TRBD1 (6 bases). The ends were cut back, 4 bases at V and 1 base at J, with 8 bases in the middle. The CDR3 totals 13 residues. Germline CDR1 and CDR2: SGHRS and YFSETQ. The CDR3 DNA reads TGCGCCAGCAGCGTACAGGGGAACACTGAAGCTTTCTTT. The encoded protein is CASSVQGNTEAFF.

This chain's CDR3 is CASSQNYPQVLTF. Here the CDR3 DNA reads TGTGCCAGCAGCCAGAACTACCCTCAGGTCCTGACTTTC. The chain recombines TRBV4-2 with TRBJ2-6; D is uncertain. Germline V CDR1 and CDR2: LGHNA, YNFKEQ. Trimming cost V 3 bases and J 13 bases, with 13 bases left between them. The CDR3 covers 13 residues.

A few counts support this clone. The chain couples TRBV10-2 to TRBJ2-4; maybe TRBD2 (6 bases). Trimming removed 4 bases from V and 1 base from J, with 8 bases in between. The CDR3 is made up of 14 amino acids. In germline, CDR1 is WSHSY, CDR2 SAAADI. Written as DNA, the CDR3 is TGCGCCAGCAGTGCTAGCGCGGCCAAAAACATTCAGTACTTC. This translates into CASSASAAKNIQYF.

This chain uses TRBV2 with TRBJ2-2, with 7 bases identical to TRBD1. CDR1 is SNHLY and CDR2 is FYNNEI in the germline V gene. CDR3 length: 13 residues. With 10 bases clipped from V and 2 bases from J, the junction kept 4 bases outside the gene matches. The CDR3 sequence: CATTGSNTGELFF. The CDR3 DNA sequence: TGTGCCACGACAGGGTCCAACACCGGGGAGCTGTTTTTT.

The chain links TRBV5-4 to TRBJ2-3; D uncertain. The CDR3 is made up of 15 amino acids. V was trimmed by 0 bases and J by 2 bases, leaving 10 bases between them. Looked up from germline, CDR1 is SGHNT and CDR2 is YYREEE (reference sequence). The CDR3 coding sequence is TGTGCCAGCAGCTTGGGGGCAGACAACACAGATACGCAGTATTTT. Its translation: CASSLGADNTDTQYF.

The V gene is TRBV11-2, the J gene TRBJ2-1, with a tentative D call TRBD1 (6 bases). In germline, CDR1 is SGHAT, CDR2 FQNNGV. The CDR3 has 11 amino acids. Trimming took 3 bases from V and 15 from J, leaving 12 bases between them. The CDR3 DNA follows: TGTGCCAGCAGCTTGGTCGAGGGGGTGTTCTTC. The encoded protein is CASSLVEGVFF.

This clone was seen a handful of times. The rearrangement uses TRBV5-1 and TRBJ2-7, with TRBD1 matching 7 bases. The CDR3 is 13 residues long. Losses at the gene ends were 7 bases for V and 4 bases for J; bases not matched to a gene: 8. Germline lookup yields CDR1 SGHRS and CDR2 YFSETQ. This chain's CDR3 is CASRDSLLYEQYF. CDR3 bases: TGCGCCAGCCGGGACAGCCTACTTTACGAGCAGTACTTC.

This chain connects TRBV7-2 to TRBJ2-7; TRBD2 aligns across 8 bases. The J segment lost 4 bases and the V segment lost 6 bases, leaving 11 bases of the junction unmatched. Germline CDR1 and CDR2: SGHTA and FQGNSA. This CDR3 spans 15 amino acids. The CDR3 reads CASRKYTGTSYEQYF. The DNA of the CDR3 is TGTGCCAGCAGAAAATATACCGGGACTAGTTACGAGCAGTACTTC.

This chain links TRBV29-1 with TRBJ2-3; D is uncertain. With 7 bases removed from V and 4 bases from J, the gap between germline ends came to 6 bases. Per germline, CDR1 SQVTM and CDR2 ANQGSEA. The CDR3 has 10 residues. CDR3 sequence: CSAHSDTQYF. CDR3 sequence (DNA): TGCAGCGCTCACTCAGATACGCAGTATTTT.

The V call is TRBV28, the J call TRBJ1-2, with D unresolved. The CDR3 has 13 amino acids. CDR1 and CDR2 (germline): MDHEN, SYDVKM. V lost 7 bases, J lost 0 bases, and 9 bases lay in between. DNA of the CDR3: TGTGCCAGCACCCGAGGGCCTAACTATGGCTACACCTTC. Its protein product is CASTRGPNYGYTF.

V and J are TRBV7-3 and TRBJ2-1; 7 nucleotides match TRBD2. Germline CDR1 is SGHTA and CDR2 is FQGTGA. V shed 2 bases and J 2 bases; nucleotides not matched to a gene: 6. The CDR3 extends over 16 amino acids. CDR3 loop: CASSLGLAATYNEQFF. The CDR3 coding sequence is TGTGCCAGCAGCTTAGGGCTAGCGGCAACCTACAATGAGCAGTTCTTC.

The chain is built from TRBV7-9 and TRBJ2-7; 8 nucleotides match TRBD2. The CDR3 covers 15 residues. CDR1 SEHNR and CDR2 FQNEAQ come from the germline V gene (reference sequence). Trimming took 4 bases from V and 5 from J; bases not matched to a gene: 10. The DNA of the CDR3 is TGTGCCAGCAGCTCCTTAGCGGGAAAACACCACGAGCAGTACTTC. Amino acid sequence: CASSSLAGKHHEQYF.

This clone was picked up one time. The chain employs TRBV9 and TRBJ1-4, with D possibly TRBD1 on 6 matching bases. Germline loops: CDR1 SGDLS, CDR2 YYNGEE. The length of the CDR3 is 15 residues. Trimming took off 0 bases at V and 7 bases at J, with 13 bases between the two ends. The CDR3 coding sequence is TGTGCCAGCAGCGTAGAAACAGGGTGGCGTGAAAAACTGTTTTTT. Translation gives CASSVETGWREKLFF.

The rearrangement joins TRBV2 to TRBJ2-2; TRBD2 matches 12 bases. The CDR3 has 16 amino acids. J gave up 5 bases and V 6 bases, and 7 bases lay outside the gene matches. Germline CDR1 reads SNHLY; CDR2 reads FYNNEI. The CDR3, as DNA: TGTGCCAGCAGATCAGGACTAGCGGGAAGGACCGGGGAGCTGTTTTTT. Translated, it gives CASRSGLAGRTGELFF.

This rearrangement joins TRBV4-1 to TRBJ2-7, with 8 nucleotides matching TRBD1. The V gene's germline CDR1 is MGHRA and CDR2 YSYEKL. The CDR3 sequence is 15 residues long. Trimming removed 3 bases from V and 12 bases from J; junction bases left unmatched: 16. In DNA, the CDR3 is TGCGCCAGCAGCCACCCGGCAGGGGGCGAGTTGGTGTCGTACTTC. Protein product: CASSHPAGGELVSYF.

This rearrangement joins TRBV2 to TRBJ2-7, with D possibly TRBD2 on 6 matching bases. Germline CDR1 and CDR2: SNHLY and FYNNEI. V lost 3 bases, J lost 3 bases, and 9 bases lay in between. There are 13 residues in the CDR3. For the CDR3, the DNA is TGTGCCAGCAGTGAGGGAGGCTTCTACGAGCAGTACTTC. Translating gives CASSEGGFYEQYF.

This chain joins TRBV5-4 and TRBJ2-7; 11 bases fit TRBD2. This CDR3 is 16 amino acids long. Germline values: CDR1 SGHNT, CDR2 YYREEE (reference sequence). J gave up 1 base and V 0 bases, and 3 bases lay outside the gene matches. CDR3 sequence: CASSLGLAGTSYEQYF. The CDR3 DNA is TGTGCCAGCAGCTTGGGACTAGCGGGGACGTCCTACGAGCAGTACTTC.

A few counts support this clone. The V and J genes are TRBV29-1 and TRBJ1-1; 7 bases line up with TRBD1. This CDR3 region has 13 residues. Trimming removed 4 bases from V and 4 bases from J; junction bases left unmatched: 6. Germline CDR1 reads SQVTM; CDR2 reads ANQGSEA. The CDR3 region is CSVGGTVFTEAFF. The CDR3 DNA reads TGCAGCGTTGGCGGGACAGTTTTCACTGAAGCTTTCTTT. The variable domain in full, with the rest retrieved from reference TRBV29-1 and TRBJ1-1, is SAVISQKPSRDICQRGTSLTIQCQVDSQVTMMFWYRQQPGQSLTLIATANQGSEATYESGFVIDKFPISRPNLTFSTLTVSNMSPEDSSIYLCSVGGTVFTEAFFGQGTRLTVV.

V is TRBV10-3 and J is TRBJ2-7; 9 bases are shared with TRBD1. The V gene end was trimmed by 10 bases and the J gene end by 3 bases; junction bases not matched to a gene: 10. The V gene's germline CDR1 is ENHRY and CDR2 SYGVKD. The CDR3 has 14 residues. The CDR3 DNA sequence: TGTGCCAGCCAACAGGGGGCCCTTTTCTACGAGCAGTACTTC. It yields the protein CASQQGALFYEQYF.